This TCR beta chain appears in the sequencing data of a study of CD8 T cells in ankylosing spondylitis. Researchers built TCR beta libraries using quantitative 5'-RACE with molecular barcodes. MiXCR, run by TCRdb on the 5' RACE reads, gives a single entry per CDR3 protein. The data hold 330,000 or so distinct CDR3 sequences, with 8% observed a single time. Germline CDR1 SGHRS, CDR2 YFSETQ. CDR3 size: 14 residues. Trimming shortened V by 4 bases and J by 3 bases, and 13 bases separated the two germline ends. This clonotype showed up many times. Its target is not known. Findings and caveats of the study: Typical of ankylosing spondylitis blood, it appeared, was a TCR beta motif of under 10 highly homologous variants.

Sequences were obtained from blood, either unsorted or a sorted T cell fraction (not recorded which). The receptor was isolated from a male donor with ankylosing spondylitis. V usage is TRBV5-1 and J usage is TRBJ1-1; a weak D match, TRBD1 (5 bases). CDR3 residues: CASSARESDTEAFF. DNA for the CDR3: TGCGCCAGCAGCGCCAGGGAGTCGGACACTGAAGCTTTCTTT.